This TCR beta chain was recorded in a study of T cell repertoires in cytomegalovirus infection. At the level of the study: An indication of both CMV infection and matching HLA type came from public TCR beta signatures. Whole-study findings and limits: Public TCR beta family frequency separated CMV-and-HLA carriers, including in an independent cohort.

This clonotype was observed at least ten times. The antigen is not known. Using its own MiXCR run on the reads, TCRdb lists one record per CDR3 protein. The data contain almost 500,000 distinct CDR3 sequences, about 10% of them singletons. CDR1 is SGHDN and CDR2 is FVKESK in the germline V gene. Trimming removed 0 bases from V and 6 bases from J, with 6 bases in between. CDR3 length equals 13 residues. The TCR originated in a human donor in good health (CMV status not recorded). Some clones in this sample may be carry-over from other donors' samples. The rearrangement joins TRBV14 to TRBJ2-1; D not resolved. The specimen sequenced was PBMCs. The CDR3 loop reads CASSQDQSNEQFF. As DNA, the CDR3 is TGTGCCAGCAGCCAAGACCAGAGCAATGAGCAGTTCTTC.